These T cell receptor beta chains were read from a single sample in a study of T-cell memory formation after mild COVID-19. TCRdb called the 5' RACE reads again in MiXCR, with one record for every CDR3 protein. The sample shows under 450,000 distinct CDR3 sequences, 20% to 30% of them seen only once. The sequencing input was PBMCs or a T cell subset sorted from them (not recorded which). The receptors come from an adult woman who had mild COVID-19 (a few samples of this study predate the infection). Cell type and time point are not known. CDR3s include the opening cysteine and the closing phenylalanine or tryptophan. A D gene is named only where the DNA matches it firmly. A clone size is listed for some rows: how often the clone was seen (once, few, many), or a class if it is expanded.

TGTGCCAGCAGCCACGCGGGACTAGCGGATTCCTACGAGCAGTACTTC CASSHAGLADSYEQYF TRBJ2-7 TRBV7-9 . TRBD2
TGCGCCAGCAGCTTGCGGATCGGGGAGCTGTTTTTT CASSLRIGELFF TRBJ2-2 TRBV5-1 few .
TGTGCCAGCAGCTTACGGGGAATCGGGGAGCTGTTTTTT CASSLRGIGELFF TRBJ2-2 TRBV7-2 few .
TGTGCCAGCAGCTGGACAGAAGCGAACACCGGGGAGCTGTTTTTT CASSWTEANTGELFF TRBJ2-2 TRBV6-5 few .
TGTGCCAGCAGCCGGGGTGGAAACACCATATATTTT CASSRGGNTIYF TRBJ1-3 TRBV12-3/TRBV12-4 few .
TGTGCCAGTAGCAAAACCGGGACAGGCACCTACGAGCAGTACTTC CASSKTGTGTYEQYF TRBJ2-7 TRBV19 few TRBD1
TGCAGCGTCGGGACGGACGGAAACACCATATATTTT CSVGTDGNTIYF TRBJ1-3 TRBV29-1 . .
TGTGCCAGCACCCTAACTAGCGGGGTTTACAATGAGCAGTTCTTC CASTLTSGVYNEQFF TRBJ2-1 TRBV6-1 . TRBD2
TGTGCCAGCAGCCCCCAACTAGCGTCAACAGATACGCAGTATTTT CASSPQLASTDTQYF TRBJ2-3 TRBV11-2 many TRBD2
TGTGCCAGCAGCTCTGACCCTCAGGGGTCTGAGCAGTTCTTC CASSSDPQGSEQFF TRBJ2-1 TRBV7-9 many .
TGTGCCAGCAGCTTAGCCGGGAGGACAGGCCCCTCTGGGGCCAACGTCCTGACTTTC CASSLAGRTGPSGANVLTF TRBJ2-6 TRBV7-8 few .
TGCAGCTGCGGGGCGAACTATGGCTACACCTTC CSCGANYGYTF TRBJ1-2 TRBV29-1 few .
TGCGCCAGCAGCCAAGTCGGGACAGGGTATTACGAGCAGTACTTC CASSQVGTGYYEQYF TRBJ2-7 TRBV4-1 few TRBD1
TGTGCCAGCAGCTGGACAGACACAGATACGCAGTATTTT CASSWTDTDTQYF TRBJ2-3 TRBV7-9 few .
TGCAGTGCTAGTCGGGGTGGGGCAACCACGGCGAACACCGGGGAGCTGTTTTTT CSASRGGATTANTGELFF TRBJ2-2 TRBV20-1 many .
TGTGCCAGCAGCCCGAGGACAGGGTACAATCAGCCCCAGCATTTT CASSPRTGYNQPQHF TRBJ1-5 TRBV7-8 . TRBD1
TGTGCCAGTAGTATTGCGACATTCTCATCCCTCCACTTT CASSIATFSSLHF TRBJ1-6 TRBV19 many .
TGTGCCAGCAGGGGGGGCCTCGTAGATACGCAGTATTTT CASRGGLVDTQYF TRBJ2-3 TRBV7-2 few .
TGTGCCAGCAGTTACGTGGGAAACAATGAGCAGTTCTTC CASSYVGNNEQFF TRBJ2-1 TRBV6-2/TRBV6-3 . .
TGTGCCAGCAGCTCGCCGACGGATAACTATGGCTACACCTTC CASSSPTDNYGYTF TRBJ1-2 TRBV7-8 . .
TGTGCCAGCAGTTACTCGAACGAGCGGATACCCACAGATACGCAGTATTTT CASSYSNERIPTDTQYF TRBJ2-3 TRBV6-2/TRBV6-3 once .
TGTGCCGCGGGACTAGGGGACCAAGAGACCCAGTACTTC CAAGLGDQETQYF TRBJ2-5 TRBV6-5 few TRBD2
TGTGCCAGCAGCACGAATGGGGCGACCCAGTACTTC CASSTNGATQYF TRBJ2-5 TRBV27 . .
TGTGCCAGCAGTTCGGGACTCCTCCGCTACGAGCAGTACTTC CASSSGLLRYEQYF TRBJ2-7 TRBV6-5 . .
TGCGCCAGCAGCCAGGGGACAGGGCCCAATCAGCCCCAGCATTTT CASSQGTGPNQPQHF TRBJ1-5 TRBV4-3 few TRBD1
TGTGCCAGCAGTTTAGTAGCGGGAGGCTCCTACGAGCAGTACTTC CASSLVAGGSYEQYF TRBJ2-7 TRBV12-3/TRBV12-4 many TRBD2
TGTGCCAGCAGTGAATCTCAGCGGGCCACCTACAATGAGCAGTTCTTC CASSESQRATYNEQFF TRBJ2-1 TRBV25-1 . .
TGCAGTGCTAGAACCGGGACAGGGGTGGTGCAGTACTTC CSARTGTGVVQYF TRBJ2-7 TRBV20-1 many TRBD1
TGTGCCAGCAGCTTGGCATCCAACCCGAGCTCCTACGAGCAGTACTTC CASSLASNPSSYEQYF TRBJ2-7 TRBV5-5 . .